The sequence of this T cell receptor (beta chain) was determined in a study of blood T cell repertoires in COVID-19. Study at large: There were acute and convalescent COVID-19 samples, and they came from the United States, Italy and Spain. Nucleic acid was either cDNA or gDNA, and it came from T cells, B-cell-depleted T cells, or PBMCs.

Authors' analysis steps: For nucleated cells, counts were estimated from reference gene primer amplification. Clones were read by immunoSEQ multiplex PCR, and TCRdb kept only the in-frame ones, dropping some. The V and J calls and clone size come from that table; D and trimming were worked out from the DNA. The sample has about 240,000 clones, just under 85% seen once. V was cut by 1 base and J by 3 bases, with 13 bases left in between. The germline V gene encodes CDR1 SGHTS and CDR2 YDEGEE. This CDR3 is built from 15 residues. The V gene is TRBV5-8, the J gene TRBJ1-2; weak D call: TRBD1 (5 bases). This clonotype originated in a woman of 80 years or more with acute or convalescent COVID-19. Sample: peripheral blood. CDR3 DNA: TGTGCCAGCAGCTTGCTGGGGGGGGGAGACTATGGCTACACCTTC. Translated: CASSLLGGGDYGYTF.